Below, 20 T cell receptor beta chains from the same sample are listed, as sequenced in a study of cytomegalovirus exposure and HLA in healthy donors (dated by TCRdb to between 2016 and 2019). Libraries were built with the immunoSEQ multiplex PCR assay. For the multiplex PCR, a mixture combining 60 forward primers for TCR Vbeta segments and 13 reverse primers for TCR Jbeta segments was used. This is the immuneACCESS table as TCRdb keeps it, with only in-frame sequences that have V and J called. A part of the clones is gone; compared with another copy, unresolved V genes explain less than half, and the rest is unexplained. This sample has fewer than 250,000 clones in its table, and 87% of those were observed once. Over 1% of the sample is in the top ten clones. Sample: PBMCs. All receptors come from a man aged 25 to 40 in good health and CMV-seronegative.

This clone was picked up a small number of times. The V and J genes are TRBV7-9 and TRBJ2-5; D might be TRBD2 (6 bases). This CDR3 has 11 residues. Germline V CDR1 and CDR2: SEHNR, FQNEAQ (reference sequence). V lost 0 bases and J 12 bases, leaving 8 bases between the germline ends. The CDR3 DNA is TGTGCCAGCAGCTTAGCGGGGGAGGAGTACTTC. It translates to CASSLAGEEYF. Looking up the rest from reference TRBV7-9 and TRBJ2-5 gives the full variable domain: DTGVSQNPRHKITKRGQNVTFRCDPISEHNRLYWYRQTLGQGPEFLTYFQNEAQLEKSRLLSDRFSAERPKGSFSTLEIQRTEQGDSAMYLCASSLAGEEYFGPGTRLLVL.

A single count supports this clone. The V gene is TRBV20-1, the J gene TRBJ1-1; D is unclear. V dropped 6 bases and J dropped 5 bases, with 10 bases sitting between them. The CDR3 sequence is 11 residues long. The germline V gene encodes CDR1 DFQATT and CDR2 SNEGSKA (reference sequence). The DNA of the CDR3 is TGCAGTGCAAGACGGGAAACTGAAGCTTTCTTT. This encodes CSARRETEAFF.

This clone came up once. The chain joins TRBV5-1 to TRBJ2-1; 14 nucleotides match TRBD2. V was clipped by 4 bases and J by 8 bases; unmatched bases: 5. The CDR3 is made up of 15 amino acids. Per germline, CDR1 SGHRS and CDR2 YFSETQ. For the CDR3, the DNA is TGCGCCAGCAGCGGCGGACTAGCGGGAGGCGATGAGCAGTTCTTC. It codes for CASSGGLAGGDEQFF.

The chain links TRBV28 to TRBJ2-7; 13 positions match TRBD2. Germline trimming cut 6 bases from V and 6 bases from J; bases unmatched to any gene: 23. The CDR3 extends over 20 amino acids. Per the germline V gene, CDR1 is MDHEN and CDR2 is SYDVKM. The CDR3 region is CASRPGPWTSGSRPRGEQYF. In nucleotides, the CDR3 is TGTGCCAGCAGACCAGGGCCCTGGACTAGCGGGAGTCGTCCGAGGGGCGAGCAGTACTTC.

This clone has just one count. V and J are TRBV6-6 and TRBJ2-1; 15 bases map to TRBD2. Germline CDR1 is MNHNY and CDR2 is SVGAGI (reference sequence). The CDR3 is made up of 16 amino acids. The ends lost 6 bases at V and 7 bases at J; junction bases unmatched: 7. The CDR3 DNA reads as TGTGCCAGCAGCCGGACTAGCGGGAGGGCCAAGAATGAGCAGTTCTTC. It is translated as CASSRTSGRAKNEQFF.

There are a few counts of this clone. The chain carries TRBV19 and TRBJ2-3, with 7 bases fitting TRBD2. The CDR3 is 16 residues long. V shed 11 bases, J shed 2 bases, and the junction held 16 bases outside the gene matches. Germline-derived CDR1 and CDR2 are LNHDA and SQIVND (reference sequence). CDR3 DNA sequence: TGTGCCTCAACAAACCGAGGGAGCGGGGACACAGATACGCAGTATTTT. The encoded protein is CASTNRGSGDTDTQYF.

V and J are TRBV5-1 and TRBJ2-5, with 7 bases lining up with TRBD2. This CDR3 has 13 amino acids. The ends lost 4 bases at V and 4 bases at J; junction bases unmatched: 4. Per the germline V gene, CDR1 is SGHRS and CDR2 is YFSETQ. The CDR3 DNA reads as TGCGCCAGCAGCGCTAGCGGTCCAGAGACCCAGTACTTC. As protein: CASSASGPETQYF.

The chain employs TRBV2 and TRBJ1-1; 8 bases are a match to TRBD1. CDR1 is SNHLY and CDR2 is FYNNEI in the germline V gene. V was pared by 3 bases and J by 7 bases, with 10 bases of the junction left unmatched. The CDR3 runs to 15 residues. DNA of the CDR3: TGTGCCAGCAGTGATGGTATCCAGGGGGCTATTGAAGCTTTCTTT. This gives the protein CASSDGIQGAIEAFF.

This clone was picked up one time. The chain combines TRBV27 with TRBJ2-1, with 9 bases aligning to TRBD2. With 5 bases clipped from V and 8 bases from J, the junction kept 7 bases outside the gene matches. The CDR3 consists of 14 residues. Per the germline V gene, CDR1 is MNHEY and CDR2 is SMNVEV (reference sequence). In nucleotides, the CDR3 is TGTGCCAGCAGTCAGGCTAGCGGGATGTATGAGCAGTTCTTC. Translation: CASSQASGMYEQFF.

A remark on this clone: The sample holds other DNA sequences that translate to the same CDR3. The V call is TRBV4-2, the J call TRBJ2-2; the D gene is possibly TRBD2 (6 bases). Germline values: CDR1 LGHNA, CDR2 YNFKEQ. The CDR3 runs to 15 residues. V was shortened by 4 bases and J by 5 bases, with 14 bases between the two germline ends. The CDR3 is CASSRNLAETGELFF. The CDR3 bases are TGTGCCAGCAGCCGGAACTTAGCGGAAACCGGGGAGCTGTTTTTT.

The V and J genes are TRBV5-4 and TRBJ2-5; D may be TRBD2 (5 bases). Trimming pared 4 bases from V and 2 bases from J, leaving 18 bases between. This CDR3 has 16 amino acids. CDR1 SGHNT and CDR2 YYREEE come from the germline V gene (reference sequence). The CDR3 protein is CASSRPGIGVQETQYF. DNA for the CDR3: TGTGCCAGCAGCCGCCCGGGAATCGGGGTGCAAGAGACCCAGTACTTC.

The CDR3 spells CASSSDKSTDTQYF. The DNA of the CDR3 is TGCGCCAGCAGCTCGGACAAAAGCACAGATACGCAGTATTTT. V gene TRBV5-1 combines with J gene TRBJ2-3; D may be TRBD1 (5 bases). Germline assignment: CDR1 SGHRS and CDR2 YFSETQ. This CDR3 comprises 14 residues. V lost 3 bases and J 0 bases, leaving 8 bases between the germline ends.

The chain recombines TRBV6-1 with TRBJ2-2; weak D call: TRBD1 (6 bases). The germline gives CDR1 MNHNS, CDR2 SASEGT. V was trimmed by 10 bases and J by 2 bases, leaving 11 bases between them. This CDR3 has 13 residues. As DNA, the CDR3 is TGTGCCATCACAGGGCTAAACACCGGGGAGCTGTTTTTT. This codes for CAITGLNTGELFF.

The chain combines TRBV4-1 with TRBJ2-7; possibly TRBD1 for D (5 bases). Trimming removed 0 bases from V and 3 bases from J, with 15 bases in between. Germline CDR1 reads MGHRA; CDR2 reads YSYEKL. CDR3 length: 16 amino acids. DNA for the CDR3: TGCGCCAGCAGCCAAGATCTCTTATTTAGGGGCTACGAGCAGTACTTC. Translation gives CASSQDLLFRGYEQYF.

The chain links TRBV19 to TRBJ1-6; 9 nucleotides agree with TRBD1. CDR1 is LNHDA, CDR2 SQIVND, per germline (reference sequence). V shed 5 bases, J shed 9 bases, and the junction held 14 bases outside the gene matches. The CDR3 consists of 17 residues. CDR3 region: CASSPRGGTGISSPLHF. For the CDR3, the DNA is TGTGCCAGTAGTCCGAGAGGGGGGACAGGGATCTCTTCACCCCTCCACTTT.

This chain joins TRBV6-5 and TRBJ1-5; weak D call: TRBD1 (5 bases). The CDR3 runs 15 residues. Germline V CDR1 and CDR2: MNHEY, SVGAGI. Trimming pared 6 bases from V and 4 bases from J, leaving 16 bases between. DNA for the CDR3: TGTGCCAGCAGCCCTCAGCGGGGGGGGAATCAGCCCCAGCATTTT. Translation: CASSPQRGGNQPQHF.

The chain is built from TRBV11-2 and TRBJ2-7, with TRBD1 as a possible D gene (6 bases). V was trimmed by 3 bases and J by 3 bases, leaving 15 bases between them. The germline CDR1 and CDR2 sequences are SGHAT and FQNNGV. There are 15 residues in the CDR3. CDR3 nucleotides: TGTGCCAGCAGCTTGTTGGACAGAACCCACTACGAGCAGTACTTC. It translates to CASSLLDRTHYEQYF.

The chain uses TRBV6-5 and TRBJ2-4; tentative D call: TRBD1 (6 bases). V lost 4 bases and J 1 base, leaving 11 bases between the germline ends. Germline CDR1 reads MNHEY; CDR2 reads SVGAGI. The CDR3 extends over 15 amino acids. CDR3 sequence reads: CASSSSRGAKNIQYF. The CDR3, as DNA: TGTGCCAGCAGTTCGTCTAGGGGGGCCAAAAACATTCAGTACTTC.

The chain combines TRBV19 with TRBJ2-3, with D possibly being TRBD2 (6 bases). Trimming shortened V by 3 bases and J by 0 bases, and 19 bases separated the two germline ends. There are 18 residues in the CDR3. The V gene's germline CDR1 is LNHDA and CDR2 SQIVND (reference sequence). The DNA for the CDR3 is TGTGCCAGTAGTATCGACCCCGGGACGGACTATAGCACAGATACGCAGTATTTT. This gives the protein CASSIDPGTDYSTDTQYF.

V gene TRBV2 combines with J gene TRBJ2-5; 11 bases are a match to TRBD1. CDR3 length equals 16 residues. Looked up from germline, CDR1 is SNHLY and CDR2 is FYNNEI. Losses at the gene ends were 6 bases for V and 1 base for J; bases not matched to a gene: 7. CDR3 coding DNA: TGTGCCAGCAGCCAACGGGACAGGGGGAGCCAAGAGACCCAGTACTTC. It is translated as CASSQRDRGSQETQYF.